The clone carrying this TCR beta chain was seen only once. Its matching antigen is unknown. This sample is drawn from a study of cytomegalovirus exposure and HLA in healthy donors. Findings and caveats of the study: Several of the most significant clusters appeared, in a later analysis, to be linked to common viral pathogens. TRBV6-2, TRBV6-3 and some other V segments were unresolvable in 87-base-pair reads.

Primers: 60 Vbeta forward and 13 Jbeta reverse. Assay used: immunoSEQ multiplex PCR; TCRdb lists only in-frame clones, some missing. In the table there are more than 150,000 clones, around four fifths of which are singletons. Nominal health characterized the donors when sampled, though unrecorded immune exposures were likely. This CDR3 comprises 14 residues. V was trimmed by 3 bases and J by 3 bases, leaving 13 bases between them. Looked up from germline, CDR1 is SGHRS and CDR2 is YFSETQ. The chain combines TRBV5-1 with TRBJ2-7; possibly TRBD1 for D (5 bases). This clonotype originated in a young man in good health and CMV-seronegative. Sequenced: PBMCs. The DNA of the CDR3 is TGCGCCAGCAGCTACCGACAGATGAACTACGAGCAGTACTTC. Protein product: CASSYRQMNYEQYF. Based on the CDR3 plus reference TRBV5-1 and TRBJ2-7, the full variable domain is KAGVTQTPRYLIKTRGQQVTLSCSPISGHRSVSWYQQTPGQGLQFLFEYFSETQRNKGNFPGRFSGRQFSNSRSEMNVSTLELGDSALYLCASSYRQMNYEQYFGPGTRLTVT.